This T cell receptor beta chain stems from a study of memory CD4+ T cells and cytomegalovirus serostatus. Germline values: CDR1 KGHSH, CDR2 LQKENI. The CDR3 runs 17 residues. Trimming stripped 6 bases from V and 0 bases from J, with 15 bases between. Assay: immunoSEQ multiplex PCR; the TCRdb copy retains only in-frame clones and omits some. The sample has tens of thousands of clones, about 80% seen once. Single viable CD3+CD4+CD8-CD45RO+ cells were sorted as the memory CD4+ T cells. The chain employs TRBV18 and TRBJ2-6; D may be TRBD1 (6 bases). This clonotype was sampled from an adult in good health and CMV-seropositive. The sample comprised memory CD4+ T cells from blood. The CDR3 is CASSETGLYSGANVLTF. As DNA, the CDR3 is TGTGCCAGCTCCGAGACAGGACTCTACTCTGGGGCCAACGTCCTGACTTTC.